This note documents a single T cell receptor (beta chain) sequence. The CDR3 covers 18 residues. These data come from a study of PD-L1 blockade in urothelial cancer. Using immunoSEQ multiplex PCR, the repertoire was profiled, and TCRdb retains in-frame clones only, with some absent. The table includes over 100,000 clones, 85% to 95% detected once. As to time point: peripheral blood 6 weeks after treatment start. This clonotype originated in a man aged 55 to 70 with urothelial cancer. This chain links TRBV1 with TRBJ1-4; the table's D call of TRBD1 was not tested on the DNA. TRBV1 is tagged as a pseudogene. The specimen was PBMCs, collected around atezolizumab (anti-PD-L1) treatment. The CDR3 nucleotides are TGCACCAGCAGCCAAGATCTGAGCGACAGGGACTCTGATGAAAAACTGTTTTTT. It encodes CTSSQDLSDRDSDEKLFF.